The next 19 T cell receptor beta chains were all read from a single sample in a study of T cell changes during pregnancy in multiple sclerosis. The data were produced by immunoSEQ multiplex PCR, yet TCRdb's version contains in-frame clones alone and is incomplete. The repertoire holds 45,000 to 60,000 clones, with approximately 92% as singletons. The sample in question was peripheral blood, obtained after pregnancy. The receptors were sampled from a female donor in good health, enrolled as a control in a pregnancy study.

V usage is TRBV7-2 and J usage is TRBJ1-2, with D maybe TRBD1 (5 bases). The CDR3 has 15 amino acids. V lost 1 base, J lost 6 bases, and 15 bases lay in between. CDR1 is SGHTA and CDR2 is FQGNSA in the germline V gene. The CDR3 region has the DNA TGTGCCAGCAGCTTAGGTCCGTCAACGGGGGATGGCTACACCTTC. As protein: CASSLGPSTGDGYTF.

The chain combines TRBV4-3 with TRBJ2-7, with D perhaps matching TRBD2 (6 bases). The CDR3 spans 15 residues. The germline V and J ends were trimmed by 4 bases and 1 base, with 14 bases remaining between them. Germline V gives CDR1 LGHNA, CDR2 YSLEER. CDR3 sequence reads: CASSPGRGSSYEQYF. The CDR3 DNA reads as TGCGCCAGCAGCCCCGGACGGGGGTCGTCCTACGAGCAGTACTTC.

J is TRBJ2-7 and V is TRBV28, with 7 bases identical to TRBD1. CDR3 length equals 15 residues. The germline V gene encodes CDR1 MDHEN and CDR2 SYDVKM. V lost 3 bases to trimming and J lost 3 bases; unmatched junction nucleotides: 8. In nucleotides, the CDR3 is TGTGCCAGCAGTTTCAGGGGGACAAAGGGCTACGAGCAGTACTTC. This encodes CASSFRGTKGYEQYF.

The chain employs TRBV29-1 and TRBJ2-5; a weak D match, TRBD2 (6 bases). This CDR3 contains 17 residues. The V end lost 6 bases, the J end lost 0 bases, and 23 bases lay between the germline ends. Germline V gene lookup returns CDR1 SQVTM and CDR2 ANQGSEA. CDR3 bases: TGCAGCGTCGGCGCGGGCGGGGCTGCAGCATACCAAGAGACCCAGTACTTC. Its protein is CSVGAGGAAAYQETQYF.

This clone was seen just once. The chain couples TRBV27 to TRBJ1-5; 10 bases match TRBD1. The CDR3 is made up of 14 amino acids. With V trimmed by 8 bases and J by 2 bases, 3 bases remained unmatched. Germline V gene sequence: CDR1 MNHEY, CDR2 SMNVEV (reference sequence). The CDR3 is CASRGQGRNQPQHF. The CDR3 DNA is TGTGCCAGCCGGGGACAGGGGCGCAATCAGCCCCAGCATTTT.

A single count supports this clone. The V call is TRBV28, the J call TRBJ1-2; D might be TRBD1 (5 bases). CDR3 size: 18 residues. CDR1 and CDR2 (germline): MDHEN, SYDVKM. Trimming removed 5 bases from V and 0 bases from J, with 22 bases in between. CDR3 residues: CASSPTRRGYGSNYGYTF. The CDR3 bases are TGTGCCAGCAGTCCAACCAGAAGGGGATACGGCTCTAACTATGGCTACACCTTC.

This clone was seen a single time. Within the sample, other DNA sequences also encode this same CDR3. The chain links TRBV6-5 to TRBJ1-2; no firm D call. V gave up 2 bases and J gave up 2 bases, with 6 bases separating them. Germline-derived CDR1 and CDR2 are MNHEY and SVGAGI. The CDR3 contains 13 residues. The CDR3 sequence is CASSYGGNYGYTF. The CDR3, as DNA: TGTGCCAGCAGTTACGGAGGGAACTATGGCTACACCTTC.

The V and J genes are TRBV18 and TRBJ1-2, with a possible D match to TRBD1 (5 bases). The CDR3 spans 14 residues. CDR1 is KGHSH, CDR2 LQKENI, per germline. Trimming pared 1 base from V and 8 bases from J, leaving 14 bases between. The CDR3 sequence is CASSPRGTPGGYTF. The DNA for the CDR3 is TGTGCCAGCTCACCACGCGGGACCCCCGGAGGCTACACCTTC.

This chain links TRBV27 with TRBJ2-7; the D is unclear. The CDR3 has 14 residues. Germline V lookup: CDR1 MNHEY, CDR2 SMNVEV (reference sequence). V lost 0 bases and J lost 3, with 9 bases in between. The CDR3 DNA is TGTGCCAGCAGTTTATCCGGTGGTGGCTACGAGCAGTACTTC. Translated: CASSLSGGGYEQYF.

The V gene is TRBV4-3, the J gene TRBJ2-4, with D maybe TRBD1 (5 bases). The V end lost 1 base, the J end lost 0 bases, and 13 bases lay between the germline ends. CDR1 and CDR2 (germline): LGHNA, YSLEER. CDR3 length: 17 residues. The CDR3 DNA follows: TGCGCCAGCAGCCAAGGAGACAACAGGCTAGCCAAAAACATTCAGTACTTC. Amino acid sequence: CASSQGDNRLAKNIQYF.

The chain employs TRBV27 and TRBJ1-5; the match to TRBD1 covers 10 bases. The CDR3 consists of 15 residues. CDR1 and CDR2 from the germline V gene are MNHEY and SMNVEV (reference sequence). The V and J ends lost 8 bases and 5 bases, in that order; junction bases with no gene match: 9. The CDR3 here is CASGGTGAPYQPQHF. The CDR3 DNA sequence: TGTGCCAGCGGAGGGACAGGGGCCCCCTATCAGCCCCAGCATTTT.

This sequence joins TRBV18 and TRBJ1-1; 8 bases are a match to TRBD1. The V segment lost 5 bases and the J segment 11 bases; nucleotides outside the gene matches: 16. There are 15 residues in the CDR3. Germline CDR1 reads KGHSH; CDR2 reads LQKENI. DNA for the CDR3: TGTGCCAGCTCAGCCGGGACAGGACACAACACTGGGGCTTTCTTT. This translates into CASSAGTGHNTGAFF.

This clone was seen once. This chain uses TRBV19 with TRBJ1-5, with no clear D. The CDR3 runs to 15 residues. The ends were cut back, 5 bases at V and 1 base at J, with 12 bases in the middle. Germline V gene sequence: CDR1 LNHDA, CDR2 SQIVND (reference sequence). DNA for the CDR3: TGTGCCAGTAGTCCCCCCGGGAGGAGCAATCAGCCCCAGCATTTT. This codes for CASSPPGRSNQPQHF.

By share of the sample, this clone is medium-sized. V usage is TRBV6-4 and J usage is TRBJ2-1; tentatively, D is TRBD2 (6 bases). The length of the CDR3 is 13 residues. V was cut by 2 bases and J by 9 bases, with 11 bases left in between. Germline V gives CDR1 MRHNA, CDR2 SNTAGT. This CDR3 reads CASSDTSFGEQFF. The CDR3 DNA sequence: TGTGCCAGCAGTGACACTAGCTTCGGTGAGCAGTTCTTC.

This chain joins TRBV7-2 and TRBJ1-1, with D possibly being TRBD1 (6 bases). Germline V lookup: CDR1 SGHTA, CDR2 FQGNSA. Trimming pared 5 bases from V and 3 bases from J, leaving 10 bases between. CDR3 length: 13 residues. The CDR3 here is CASSDNRDTEAFF. The CDR3 DNA reads as TGTGCCAGCAGCGACAACAGGGACACTGAAGCTTTCTTT.

Only a few counts were recorded for this clone. The chain uses TRBV5-1 and TRBJ1-2, with D tentatively TRBD1 (5 bases). This CDR3 has 13 residues. Germline-derived CDR1 and CDR2 are SGHRS and YFSETQ. V gave up 5 bases and J gave up 2 bases, with 10 bases separating them. The DNA for the CDR3 is TGCGCCAGCAGACAGGAGAACAACTATGGCTACACCTTC. Amino acid sequence: CASRQENNYGYTF.

V and J are TRBV11-3 and TRBJ1-2; tentative D call: TRBD1 (5 bases). The ends were cut back, 3 bases at V and 2 bases at J, with 7 bases in the middle. The germline V gene has CDR1 SGHNT and CDR2 YENEEA. The CDR3 sequence is 13 residues long. The CDR3 spells CASSFGGNYGYTF. For the CDR3, the DNA is TGTGCCAGCAGCTTCGGGGGAAACTATGGCTACACCTTC.

The chain uses TRBV5-8 and TRBJ1-4; no clear D. Trimming removed 0 bases at V and 7 bases at J, with 7 bases between. This CDR3 spans 13 amino acids. Germline V gene data show CDR1 as SGHTS and CDR2 as YDEGEE. CDR3 sequence reads: CASSLAGIEKLFF. The CDR3 nucleotides are TGTGCCAGCAGCTTGGCGGGGATTGAAAAACTGTTTTTT.

This chain's CDR3 is CAISVRGQGSNEQFF. The CDR3, as DNA: TGTGCCATCAGTGTTAGGGGACAGGGTAGCAATGAGCAGTTCTTC. The chain recombines TRBV10-3 with TRBJ2-1; 9 bases are shared with TRBD1. V gave up 4 bases and J gave up 6 bases; unmatched junction bases: 7. This CDR3 is built from 15 residues. The germline gives CDR1 ENHRY, CDR2 SYGVKD.